This entry concerns a single TCR beta chain. What it binds is unknown. These data come from a study of shared clonotypes between healthy human individuals. Findings and caveats of the study: The authors sampled blood alone, and tissue repertoires likely differ.

It was into CD45RA+ naive and CD45RA-negative memory subsets that the CD4+ cells were split. Some clones are missing from TCRdb's copy, which holds only in-frame ones; the method was immunoSEQ multiplex PCR. This sample yields fewer than 3 million clones, of which roughly 92% are seen a single time; approximately 0.41% belongs to the top ten. Sequencing was done on a sample of naive CD4+ T cells from PBMCs. The subset: CD45RA+ positively selected. The sequence was collected from a man in his late teens or twenties in good health. Some clones in this sample may be carry-over from other donors' samples.

CDR3 nucleotides: TGCGCCAGCAGCCCGACAGGGAGCGTGAACACTGAAGCTTTCTTT. It is translated as CASSPTGSVNTEAFF. This chain joins TRBV4-1 and TRBJ1-1; TRBD1 matches at 7 bases. Germline V gene sequence: CDR1 MGHRA, CDR2 YSYEKL. After removal of 4 bases from V and 0 bases from J, the junction contained 5 bases not matched to a gene. The CDR3 runs to 15 residues.